These T cell receptor beta chains were read from a single sample in a study of shared clonotypes between healthy human individuals. The data were produced by immunoSEQ multiplex PCR, yet TCRdb's version contains in-frame clones alone and is incomplete. The sample holds 2.3 million or so clones, 80% to 95% seen once. The sequencing input was naive CD4+ T cells from PBMCs. Receptors were obtained from a man between 18 and 29 years old in good health. Some clones in this sample may be carry-over from other donors' samples. Each CDR3 is given with its conserved first and last residue. D genes are given only for firm matches. Clone size appears in some rows only: once, few, many, or a class for an expanded clone.

>NA|TRBD1|TRBJ2-7|TRBV18
TGTGCCAGCTCACAAGGACAGGAGAACGAGCAGTACTTC
CASSQGQENEQYF
>once|TRBD2|TRBJ2-1|TRBV28
TGTGCCAGCAGTCCGGGCGGGGCTAGCGGTATATACAATGAGCAGTTCTTC
CASSPGGASGIYNEQFF
>NA|NA|TRBJ1-5|TRBV5-4
TGTGCCAGCAGCCCACAGGGTCAGCCCCAGCATTTT
CASSPQGQPQHF
>NA|NA|TRBJ1-4|TRBV5-1
TGCGCCAGCAGGACCGGGCCGCCAGGAAAAAAACTGTTTTTT
CASRTGPPGKKLFF
>NA|NA|TRBJ2-5|TRBV7-3
TGTGCCAGCAGCTTGGTGGCCTGGTCGGGGACCCAGTACTTC
CASSLVAWSGTQYF
>NA|NA|TRBJ1-4|TRBV5-4
TGTGCCAGCAGCGGGGGTTTGGGGGTTAATGAAAAACTGTTTTTT
CASSGGLGVNEKLFF
>NA|TRBD1|TRBJ2-5|TRBV5-5
TGTGCCAGCAGCTTGGCCAGGGGGCAGTTGGTAGAGACCCAGTACTTC
CASSLARGQLVETQYF
>NA|TRBD1|TRBJ2-3|TRBV4-1
TGCGCCAGCAGCCAAGCGGGACAGGGCACAGATACGCAGTATTTT
CASSQAGQGTDTQYF
>NA|TRBD1|TRBJ2-7|TRBV7-9
TGTGCCAGCACCCGGGGACAGTTCTACGAGCAGTACTTC
CASTRGQFYEQYF
>NA|NA|TRBJ1-1|TRBV5-1
TGCGCCAGCAGCCCCACTGGAGGGTGGAACACTGAAGCTTTCTTT
CASSPTGGWNTEAFF
>NA|NA|TRBJ2-1|TRBV9
TGTGCCAGCAGCGGGCCAGCCTCCTACAATGAGCAGTTCTTC
CASSGPASYNEQFF
>NA|NA|TRBJ1-1|TRBV5-1
TGCGCCAGCAGCACCTCCGCCCGCATGAACACTGAAGCTTTCTTT
CASSTSARMNTEAFF
>NA|NA|TRBJ2-7|TRBV6-5
TGTGCCAGCAGCAACCCCTTAGGGGAGCAGTACTTC
CASSNPLGEQYF
>NA|NA|TRBJ2-1|TRBV4-1
TGCGCCAGCAGCCCTGGGCGTGGCGCGTCCCTCAACAATGAGCAGTTCTTC
CASSPGRGASLNNEQFF
>NA|NA|TRBJ2-1|TRBV28
TGTGCCAGCCGCACCCTGGAGGGTGCCAGCAATGAGCAGTTCTTC
CASRTLEGASNEQFF
>NA|NA|TRBJ1-1|TRBV6-1
TGTGCCAGCAGTGACCCTGGGGGTTGGACTGAAGCTTTCTTT
CASSDPGGWTEAFF
>NA|TRBD1|TRBJ1-4|TRBV29-1
TGCAGCGTTGTACAGGGGGATGAAAAACTGTTTTTT
CSVVQGDEKLFF
>NA|NA|TRBJ2-7|TRBV7-6
TGTGCCAGTGGGAGGGGGTCCTACGAGCAGTACTTC
CASGRGSYEQYF
>NA|NA|TRBJ2-5|TRBV4-3
TGCGCCAGCAGCCAAGAGCCCGGTGGTGGGACCCAGTACTTC
CASSQEPGGGTQYF
>once|NA|TRBJ2-3|TRBV5-1
TGCGCCAGCAGCTTGGAAGGAGGCCCTAGCACAGATACGCAGTATTTT
CASSLEGGPSTDTQYF
>NA|TRBD2|TRBJ2-1|TRBV5-1
TGCGCCAGCAGCTTGGAAGCGGGAGGGCCGGGGAATGAGCAGTTCTTC
CASSLEAGGPGNEQFF
>NA|NA|TRBJ1-5|TRBV9
TGTGCCAGCAGCGTAGAGGGTCTGGATCAGCCCCAGCATTTT
CASSVEGLDQPQHF
>NA|TRBD2|TRBJ2-5|TRBV5-1
TGCGCCAGCAGCTTCGGGGGGAGTCAAGAGACCCAGTACTTC
CASSFGGSQETQYF
>NA|NA|TRBJ1-2|TRBV5-1
TGCGCCAGCAGCTTTGGAAATCCAGGACTGGGCTATGGCTACACCTTC
CASSFGNPGLGYGYTF